This T cell receptor beta chain was recovered during a study of cytomegalovirus exposure and HLA in healthy donors. Study findings and constraints: Roughly even sequencing depth across donors was the assumption behind the presence/absence analyses. A later analysis showed that HLA-associated TCR beta chains had undergone more clonal expansion than equally common others.

Comment on this clone: The antigen is not known.

Healthy people donating bone marrow made up the donors. Looked up from germline, CDR1 is SGHRS and CDR2 is YFSETQ. After removal of 4 bases from V and 5 bases from J, the junction contained 8 bases not matched to a gene. The CDR3 runs to 15 residues. PCR involved 60 Vbeta and 13 Jbeta primers. In the original workflow: It was a later analysis that counted about 80 million unique TCR beta chains, of which 8.5 million to 12 million were shared. Repertoires were generated with immunoSEQ multiplex PCR, while TCRdb's copy carries only in-frame clones and drops some. V, J and clone size were drawn from that table, and D and trimming were deduced from the DNA. The top ten hold roughly 5.7% of the sample, which has under 130,000 clones, around 80% seen once.

The chain is built from TRBV5-1 and TRBJ2-2; TRBD1 matches 7 bases. Material for sequencing was PBMCs. The sequence was obtained from a male donor in good health and CMV-seronegative. The CDR3 is CASSPGTVKTGELFF. The CDR3 region has the DNA TGCGCCAGCAGCCCCGGGACAGTTAAGACCGGGGAGCTGTTTTTT.